The 23 T cell receptor beta chains below were found in one sample sequenced in a study of vaccination effects on CD4 cells after COVID-19. Measured with immunoSEQ multiplex PCR; TCRdb has only the in-frame clones, and not every one. The repertoire includes 29,000 or so clones, roughly 74% of them detected once, and about a sixth sits in the top ten. Prior to sequencing, the ViraFEST assay stimulated PBMC with viral peptide pools, which expanded the antigen-specific CD4+ T cells. Cells that had been cultured for about 10 days were the source of isolated CD4+ T cells. Two-dose vaccination with either BNT162b2 or mRNA-1273 was given to the participants. No antigen has been assigned to these receptors. Source: CD4+ T cells from PBMCs cultured with HCoV-OC43 spike peptides, taken after COVID-19 vaccination. The subset denotes: HCoV-OC43 spike overlapping peptide pool stimulation. Receptor source: a human donor who received a COVID-19 vaccine.

This chain uses TRBV5-4 with TRBJ2-7, with D tentatively TRBD2 (6 bases). The germline V gene encodes CDR1 SGHNT and CDR2 YYREEE (reference sequence). The ends were cut back, 4 bases at V and 4 bases at J, with 12 bases in the middle. The CDR3 loop spans 13 amino acids. CDR3 sequence (DNA): TGTGCCAGCAGCGGTGGGGGGAGATACGAGCAGTACTTC. Translating it yields CASSGGGRYEQYF.

The chain recombines TRBV30 with TRBJ2-1, with D uncertain. This CDR3 has 11 residues. Looked up from germline, CDR1 is GTSNPN and CDR2 is SVGIG (reference sequence). V lost 3 bases and J lost 4, with 4 bases in between. CDR3 sequence: CAWSEYNEQFF. The CDR3 DNA reads as TGTGCCTGGAGCGAGTACAATGAGCAGTTCTTC.

This chain links TRBV19 with TRBJ1-2, with D possibly matching TRBD1 (5 bases). V lost 5 bases, J lost 5 bases, and 15 bases lay in between. This CDR3 is built from 14 residues. CDR1 is LNHDA, CDR2 SQIVND, per germline (reference sequence). The CDR3 nucleotides are TGTGCCAGTAGTCCCCGGGGGGGACCTTATGGCTACACCTTC. This gives the protein CASSPRGGPYGYTF.

The chain recombines TRBV3-1 (or the pseudogene TRBV3-2) with TRBJ1-2; D might be TRBD1 (5 bases). Trimming took off 4 bases at V and 6 bases at J, with 9 bases between the two ends. Germline V gene lookup returns CDR1 LGHDT and CDR2 YNNKEL (reference sequence). This CDR3 region has 12 residues. In DNA, the CDR3 is TGTGCCAGCAGCCGTCCGGGGCATGGCTACACCTTC. It specifies CASSRPGHGYTF.

The chain has TRBV5-1 and TRBJ2-3, with D possibly TRBD2 on 5 matching bases. The V and J ends lost 4 bases and 2 bases respectively, with 14 bases between them. The germline CDR1 and CDR2 sequences are SGHRS and YFSETQ. This CDR3 spans 15 amino acids. CDR3 loop: CASSQNGILTDTQYF. CDR3 bases: TGCGCCAGCAGCCAAAACGGGATCCTCACAGATACGCAGTATTTT.

The chain uses TRBV6-6 and TRBJ1-3, with D possibly being TRBD1 (6 bases). The CDR3 extends over 14 amino acids. Germline CDR1 is MNHNY and CDR2 is SVGAGI (reference sequence). V dropped 5 bases and J dropped 0 bases, with 8 bases sitting between them. This CDR3 reads CASSMDSSGNTIYF. Here the CDR3 DNA reads TGTGCCAGCAGTATGGACAGCTCTGGAAACACCATATATTTT.

In nucleotides, the CDR3 is TGTGCCAGCAGCGTAGGCGCGCATTTTTCCTACAATGAGCAGTTCTTC. Translating it yields CASSVGAHFSYNEQFF. V usage is TRBV9 and J usage is TRBJ2-1, with D hard to call. This CDR3 is built from 16 residues. Deletions cut 0 bases from V and 1 base from J, with 11 bases between. The germline gives CDR1 SGDLS, CDR2 YYNGEE.

The chain recombines TRBV20-1 with TRBJ2-1, with TRBD2 as a possible D gene (7 bases). Germline CDR1 and CDR2: DFQATT and SNEGSKA (reference sequence). CDR3 size: 16 residues. The V gene lost 3 bases and the J gene lost 2 bases, with 17 bases spanning the gap. The CDR3 loop reads CSASHARGGPYNEQFF. For the CDR3, the DNA is TGCAGTGCTAGTCATGCTAGGGGGGGCCCCTACAATGAGCAGTTCTTC.

The V gene is TRBV6-5, the J gene TRBJ2-7; D perhaps matches TRBD2 (5 bases). Germline V gives CDR1 MNHEY, CDR2 SVGAGI. With 2 bases removed from V and 3 bases from J, the gap between germline ends came to 11 bases. The CDR3 sequence is 14 residues long. The CDR3 bases are TGTGCCAGCAGTTACCGAGCAGGACTCTACGAGCAGTACTTC. Protein sequence: CASSYRAGLYEQYF.

The chain joins TRBV12-3 or TRBV12-4 to TRBJ1-2; D possibly corresponds to TRBD1 (6 bases). V dropped 6 bases and J dropped 8 bases, with 16 bases sitting between them. The CDR3 is 13 amino acids. CDR3 bases: TGTGCCAGCAGCATCGATCAGGGGTACGGCTACACCTTC. Translating it yields CASSIDQGYGYTF.

V usage is TRBV4-1 and J usage is TRBJ1-5; tentatively, D is TRBD1 (5 bases). Germline values: CDR1 MGHRA, CDR2 YSYEKL. The CDR3 has 15 residues. V lost 3 bases and J 3 bases, leaving 12 bases between the germline ends. CDR3 DNA: TGCGCCAGCAGCCAGGGGGAGGGACTCAATCAGCCCCAGCATTTT. Translated: CASSQGEGLNQPQHF.

This sequence joins TRBV7-8 and TRBJ1-1; D is unresolved. Germline V gene sequence: CDR1 SGHVS, CDR2 FQNEAQ. Trimming took 1 base from V and 8 from J, leaving 17 bases between them. This CDR3 has 15 residues. The CDR3 coding sequence is TGTGCCAGCAGCTTAGTCGGCAGGCCAACGGTAGAAGCTTTCTTT. Translating it yields CASSLVGRPTVEAFF.

This chain links TRBV29-1 with TRBJ1-2; 9 bases line up with TRBD1. The CDR3 runs to 13 residues. Germline V CDR1 and CDR2: SQVTM, ANQGSEA. V trimming: 2 bases; J trimming: 6 bases; junction bases outside the gene matches: 4. The CDR3 is CSVERTGANGYTF. The DNA for the CDR3 is TGCAGCGTTGAAAGGACAGGGGCGAATGGCTACACCTTC.

This clone was seen a handful of times. V is TRBV6-5 and J is TRBJ2-2; possible D gene TRBD1, 6 bases. The length of the CDR3 is 12 residues. V lost 8 bases and J 3 bases, leaving 7 bases between the germline ends. Germline values: CDR1 MNHEY, CDR2 SVGAGI. This CDR3 is CASAGDTGELFF. The CDR3 DNA follows: TGTGCCAGCGCAGGGGACACCGGGGAGCTGTTTTTT.

The V and J genes are TRBV7-2 and TRBJ2-3, with 10 bases lining up with TRBD2. Germline CDR1 is SGHTA and CDR2 is FQGNSA. Trimming took 6 bases from V and 5 from J; bases not matched to a gene: 5. The length of the CDR3 is 14 residues. The CDR3 sequence is CASSLAGVIDTQYF. The CDR3 coding sequence is TGTGCCAGCAGTCTAGCGGGAGTAATAGATACGCAGTATTTT. Combining the CDR3 with reference TRBV7-2 and TRBJ2-3 gives the whole variable domain GAGVSQSPSNKVTEKGKDVELRCDPISGHTALYWYRQSLGQGLEFLIYFQGNSAPDKSGLPSDRFSAERTGGSVSTLTIQRTQQEDSAVYLCASSLAGVIDTQYFGPGTRLTVL.

V gene TRBV4-2 combines with J gene TRBJ1-2; D not certain. Germline CDR1 is LGHNA and CDR2 is YNFKEQ. The CDR3 covers 14 residues. Trimming shortened V by 1 base and J by 4 bases, and 10 bases separated the two germline ends. CDR3 sequence reads: CASSQGTETYGYTF. The DNA for the CDR3 is TGTGCCAGCAGCCAAGGGACGGAAACCTATGGCTACACCTTC.

The rearrangement uses TRBV5-1 and TRBJ2-7, with 7 positions matching TRBD1. Germline-derived CDR1 and CDR2 are SGHRS and YFSETQ. The CDR3 contains 15 residues. Losses at the gene ends were 0 bases for V and 5 bases for J; bases not matched to a gene: 8. The CDR3 protein is CASSLGETGSDEQYF. CDR3 nucleotide sequence: TGCGCCAGCAGCTTGGGGGAGACAGGGTCCGACGAGCAGTACTTC.

The gene calls are TRBV6-5 and TRBJ2-7, with D maybe TRBD1 (6 bases). CDR1 is MNHEY, CDR2 SVGAGI, per germline. V was clipped by 8 bases and J by 3 bases, with 17 bases between them. The CDR3 spans 14 residues. The CDR3 loop reads CASGPTGSHYEQYF. CDR3 bases: TGTGCCAGCGGACCAACAGGGAGTCACTACGAGCAGTACTTC.

The V gene is TRBV4-2, the J gene TRBJ2-1, with 7 nucleotides matching TRBD2. V dropped 1 base and J dropped 0; count of bases not matched to a gene: 3. The CDR3 covers 16 residues. CDR1 and CDR2 (germline): LGHNA, YNFKEQ. CDR3 coding DNA: TGTGCCAGCAGCCAAGTAGGCGGGAGCTCCTACAATGAGCAGTTCTTC. It yields the protein CASSQVGGSSYNEQFF.

This chain connects TRBV9 to TRBJ2-1; no firm D call. This CDR3 region has 13 residues. The ends were cut back, 0 bases at V and 7 bases at J, with 8 bases in the middle. In germline, CDR1 is SGDLS, CDR2 YYNGEE. The CDR3 here is CASSVAEVNEQFF. Here the CDR3 DNA reads TGTGCCAGCAGCGTAGCTGAAGTGAATGAGCAGTTCTTC.

The chain recombines TRBV24-1 with TRBJ2-1; the D gene is possibly TRBD1 (5 bases). This CDR3 contains 14 residues. Trimming cost V 5 bases and J 2 bases, with 9 bases left between them. CDR1 KGHDR and CDR2 SFDVKD come from the germline V gene. Here the CDR3 DNA reads TGTGCCACCAGTGCGGCAGGGCCCTACAATGAGCAGTTCTTC. This codes for CATSAAGPYNEQFF.

This clone was counted only a few times. The V and J genes are TRBV27 and TRBJ2-7; the D gene is possibly TRBD1 (6 bases). V dropped 1 base and J dropped 2 bases, with 15 bases sitting between them. This CDR3 has 16 amino acids. Germline loops: CDR1 MNHEY, CDR2 SMNVEV (reference sequence). CDR3 loop: CASSLYRDTLTYEQYF. In DNA form, the CDR3 reads TGTGCCAGCAGTTTATACCGGGACACGTTAACCTACGAGCAGTACTTC.

This chain uses TRBV19 with TRBJ1-2; 7 bases align to TRBD1. The junction had 9 bases not matched to a gene; V was cut back by 4 bases and J by 1 base. Germline loops: CDR1 LNHDA, CDR2 SQIVND (reference sequence). This CDR3 is built from 16 residues. For the CDR3, the DNA is TGTGCCAGTAGTAGTATCGGGACAGCCCTTAACTATGGCTACACCTTC. It is translated as CASSSIGTALNYGYTF. Variable domain in full (rest from reference TRBV19 and TRBJ1-2): DGGITQSPKYLFRKEGQNVTLSCEQNLNHDAMYWYRQDPGQGLRLIYYSQIVNDFQKGDIAEGYSVSREKKESFPLTVTSAQKNPTAFYLCASSSIGTALNYGYTFGSGTRLTVV.